This entry lists 6 T cell receptor beta chains sequenced from one sample in a study of T cell changes during pregnancy in multiple sclerosis (dated by TCRdb to between 2019 and 2020). The method was the immunoSEQ multiplex PCR assay. TCRdb stores this immuneACCESS table with in-frame sequences only. Part of the clones is absent; in the studies checked, under half of the shortfall reflects unresolved V genes, and no reason is known for the rest. In all, the sample holds some 16,000 clones, and 84% of those were seen once. The ten biggest clones cover approximately 11% of the sample. The sequences come from CD8+ T cells from peripheral blood mononuclear cells, collected in the second trimester of pregnancy. These receptors were taken from a female donor in good health, enrolled as a control in a pregnancy study.

The chain carries TRBV19 and TRBJ1-2; possibly TRBD1 for D (5 bases). With 5 bases removed from V and 3 bases from J, the gap between germline ends came to 10 bases. The CDR3 is 13 amino acids. Looked up from germline, CDR1 is LNHDA and CDR2 is SQIVND (reference sequence). The chain's CDR3 is CASSSDSHYGYTF. The CDR3 DNA reads TGTGCCAGTAGTTCTGACAGCCACTATGGCTACACCTTC. Based on the CDR3 plus reference TRBV19 and TRBJ1-2, the full variable domain is DGGITQSPKYLFRKEGQNVTLSCEQNLNHDAMYWYRQDPGQGLRLIYYSQIVNDFQKGDIAEGYSVSREKKESFPLTVTSAQKNPTAFYLCASSSDSHYGYTFGSGTRLTVV.

The chain recombines TRBV28 with TRBJ1-2, with TRBD1 matching 9 bases. Germline loops: CDR1 MDHEN, CDR2 SYDVKM. The CDR3 consists of 16 residues. Trimming took 6 bases from V and 4 from J; bases not matched to a gene: 12. CDR3 protein: CASSQRTGDFFYGYTF. The CDR3 bases are TGTGCCAGCAGCCAGAGGACAGGGGACTTTTTCTATGGCTACACCTTC.

The chain joins TRBV25-1 to TRBJ2-2; TRBD1 matches 7 bases. The J segment lost 0 bases and the V segment lost 1 base, leaving 5 bases of the junction unmatched. Germline CDR1 MGHDK, CDR2 SYGVNS. CDR3 length: 17 amino acids. The CDR3 sequence: CASSELGQGANTGELFF. As DNA, the CDR3 is TGTGCCAGCAGTGAATTAGGGCAGGGGGCGAACACCGGGGAGCTGTTTTTT.

The genes are TRBV4-3 and TRBJ2-7, with D perhaps TRBD2 (6 bases). V gave up 1 base and J gave up 2 bases, with 12 bases separating them. Germline V gene lookup returns CDR1 LGHNA and CDR2 YSLEER. This CDR3 is 15 amino acids long. Written as DNA, the CDR3 is TGCGCCAGCAGCCAAGTTTTGGGGGGTCCCTACGAGCAGTACTTC. This encodes CASSQVLGGPYEQYF.

The CDR3 DNA is TGTGCCAGTGGGTGGGACAGGGGCTCCTACGAGCAGTACTTC. Its protein is CASGWDRGSYEQYF. The V call is TRBV7-2, the J call TRBJ2-7; 10 bases are a match to TRBD1. The CDR3 is made up of 14 amino acids. The junction had 5 bases not matched to a gene; V was cut back by 9 bases and J by 0 bases. CDR1 is SGHTA and CDR2 is FQGNSA in the germline V gene.

The chain links TRBV28 to TRBJ1-2; D may be TRBD1 (5 bases). Germline V gives CDR1 MDHEN, CDR2 SYDVKM. CDR3 length equals 13 residues. Trimming shortened V by 7 bases and J by 6 bases, and 15 bases separated the two germline ends. The DNA for the CDR3 is TGTGCCAGCACCCTTGGGGGACTGGATGGCTACACCTTC. Its translation is CASTLGGLDGYTF.